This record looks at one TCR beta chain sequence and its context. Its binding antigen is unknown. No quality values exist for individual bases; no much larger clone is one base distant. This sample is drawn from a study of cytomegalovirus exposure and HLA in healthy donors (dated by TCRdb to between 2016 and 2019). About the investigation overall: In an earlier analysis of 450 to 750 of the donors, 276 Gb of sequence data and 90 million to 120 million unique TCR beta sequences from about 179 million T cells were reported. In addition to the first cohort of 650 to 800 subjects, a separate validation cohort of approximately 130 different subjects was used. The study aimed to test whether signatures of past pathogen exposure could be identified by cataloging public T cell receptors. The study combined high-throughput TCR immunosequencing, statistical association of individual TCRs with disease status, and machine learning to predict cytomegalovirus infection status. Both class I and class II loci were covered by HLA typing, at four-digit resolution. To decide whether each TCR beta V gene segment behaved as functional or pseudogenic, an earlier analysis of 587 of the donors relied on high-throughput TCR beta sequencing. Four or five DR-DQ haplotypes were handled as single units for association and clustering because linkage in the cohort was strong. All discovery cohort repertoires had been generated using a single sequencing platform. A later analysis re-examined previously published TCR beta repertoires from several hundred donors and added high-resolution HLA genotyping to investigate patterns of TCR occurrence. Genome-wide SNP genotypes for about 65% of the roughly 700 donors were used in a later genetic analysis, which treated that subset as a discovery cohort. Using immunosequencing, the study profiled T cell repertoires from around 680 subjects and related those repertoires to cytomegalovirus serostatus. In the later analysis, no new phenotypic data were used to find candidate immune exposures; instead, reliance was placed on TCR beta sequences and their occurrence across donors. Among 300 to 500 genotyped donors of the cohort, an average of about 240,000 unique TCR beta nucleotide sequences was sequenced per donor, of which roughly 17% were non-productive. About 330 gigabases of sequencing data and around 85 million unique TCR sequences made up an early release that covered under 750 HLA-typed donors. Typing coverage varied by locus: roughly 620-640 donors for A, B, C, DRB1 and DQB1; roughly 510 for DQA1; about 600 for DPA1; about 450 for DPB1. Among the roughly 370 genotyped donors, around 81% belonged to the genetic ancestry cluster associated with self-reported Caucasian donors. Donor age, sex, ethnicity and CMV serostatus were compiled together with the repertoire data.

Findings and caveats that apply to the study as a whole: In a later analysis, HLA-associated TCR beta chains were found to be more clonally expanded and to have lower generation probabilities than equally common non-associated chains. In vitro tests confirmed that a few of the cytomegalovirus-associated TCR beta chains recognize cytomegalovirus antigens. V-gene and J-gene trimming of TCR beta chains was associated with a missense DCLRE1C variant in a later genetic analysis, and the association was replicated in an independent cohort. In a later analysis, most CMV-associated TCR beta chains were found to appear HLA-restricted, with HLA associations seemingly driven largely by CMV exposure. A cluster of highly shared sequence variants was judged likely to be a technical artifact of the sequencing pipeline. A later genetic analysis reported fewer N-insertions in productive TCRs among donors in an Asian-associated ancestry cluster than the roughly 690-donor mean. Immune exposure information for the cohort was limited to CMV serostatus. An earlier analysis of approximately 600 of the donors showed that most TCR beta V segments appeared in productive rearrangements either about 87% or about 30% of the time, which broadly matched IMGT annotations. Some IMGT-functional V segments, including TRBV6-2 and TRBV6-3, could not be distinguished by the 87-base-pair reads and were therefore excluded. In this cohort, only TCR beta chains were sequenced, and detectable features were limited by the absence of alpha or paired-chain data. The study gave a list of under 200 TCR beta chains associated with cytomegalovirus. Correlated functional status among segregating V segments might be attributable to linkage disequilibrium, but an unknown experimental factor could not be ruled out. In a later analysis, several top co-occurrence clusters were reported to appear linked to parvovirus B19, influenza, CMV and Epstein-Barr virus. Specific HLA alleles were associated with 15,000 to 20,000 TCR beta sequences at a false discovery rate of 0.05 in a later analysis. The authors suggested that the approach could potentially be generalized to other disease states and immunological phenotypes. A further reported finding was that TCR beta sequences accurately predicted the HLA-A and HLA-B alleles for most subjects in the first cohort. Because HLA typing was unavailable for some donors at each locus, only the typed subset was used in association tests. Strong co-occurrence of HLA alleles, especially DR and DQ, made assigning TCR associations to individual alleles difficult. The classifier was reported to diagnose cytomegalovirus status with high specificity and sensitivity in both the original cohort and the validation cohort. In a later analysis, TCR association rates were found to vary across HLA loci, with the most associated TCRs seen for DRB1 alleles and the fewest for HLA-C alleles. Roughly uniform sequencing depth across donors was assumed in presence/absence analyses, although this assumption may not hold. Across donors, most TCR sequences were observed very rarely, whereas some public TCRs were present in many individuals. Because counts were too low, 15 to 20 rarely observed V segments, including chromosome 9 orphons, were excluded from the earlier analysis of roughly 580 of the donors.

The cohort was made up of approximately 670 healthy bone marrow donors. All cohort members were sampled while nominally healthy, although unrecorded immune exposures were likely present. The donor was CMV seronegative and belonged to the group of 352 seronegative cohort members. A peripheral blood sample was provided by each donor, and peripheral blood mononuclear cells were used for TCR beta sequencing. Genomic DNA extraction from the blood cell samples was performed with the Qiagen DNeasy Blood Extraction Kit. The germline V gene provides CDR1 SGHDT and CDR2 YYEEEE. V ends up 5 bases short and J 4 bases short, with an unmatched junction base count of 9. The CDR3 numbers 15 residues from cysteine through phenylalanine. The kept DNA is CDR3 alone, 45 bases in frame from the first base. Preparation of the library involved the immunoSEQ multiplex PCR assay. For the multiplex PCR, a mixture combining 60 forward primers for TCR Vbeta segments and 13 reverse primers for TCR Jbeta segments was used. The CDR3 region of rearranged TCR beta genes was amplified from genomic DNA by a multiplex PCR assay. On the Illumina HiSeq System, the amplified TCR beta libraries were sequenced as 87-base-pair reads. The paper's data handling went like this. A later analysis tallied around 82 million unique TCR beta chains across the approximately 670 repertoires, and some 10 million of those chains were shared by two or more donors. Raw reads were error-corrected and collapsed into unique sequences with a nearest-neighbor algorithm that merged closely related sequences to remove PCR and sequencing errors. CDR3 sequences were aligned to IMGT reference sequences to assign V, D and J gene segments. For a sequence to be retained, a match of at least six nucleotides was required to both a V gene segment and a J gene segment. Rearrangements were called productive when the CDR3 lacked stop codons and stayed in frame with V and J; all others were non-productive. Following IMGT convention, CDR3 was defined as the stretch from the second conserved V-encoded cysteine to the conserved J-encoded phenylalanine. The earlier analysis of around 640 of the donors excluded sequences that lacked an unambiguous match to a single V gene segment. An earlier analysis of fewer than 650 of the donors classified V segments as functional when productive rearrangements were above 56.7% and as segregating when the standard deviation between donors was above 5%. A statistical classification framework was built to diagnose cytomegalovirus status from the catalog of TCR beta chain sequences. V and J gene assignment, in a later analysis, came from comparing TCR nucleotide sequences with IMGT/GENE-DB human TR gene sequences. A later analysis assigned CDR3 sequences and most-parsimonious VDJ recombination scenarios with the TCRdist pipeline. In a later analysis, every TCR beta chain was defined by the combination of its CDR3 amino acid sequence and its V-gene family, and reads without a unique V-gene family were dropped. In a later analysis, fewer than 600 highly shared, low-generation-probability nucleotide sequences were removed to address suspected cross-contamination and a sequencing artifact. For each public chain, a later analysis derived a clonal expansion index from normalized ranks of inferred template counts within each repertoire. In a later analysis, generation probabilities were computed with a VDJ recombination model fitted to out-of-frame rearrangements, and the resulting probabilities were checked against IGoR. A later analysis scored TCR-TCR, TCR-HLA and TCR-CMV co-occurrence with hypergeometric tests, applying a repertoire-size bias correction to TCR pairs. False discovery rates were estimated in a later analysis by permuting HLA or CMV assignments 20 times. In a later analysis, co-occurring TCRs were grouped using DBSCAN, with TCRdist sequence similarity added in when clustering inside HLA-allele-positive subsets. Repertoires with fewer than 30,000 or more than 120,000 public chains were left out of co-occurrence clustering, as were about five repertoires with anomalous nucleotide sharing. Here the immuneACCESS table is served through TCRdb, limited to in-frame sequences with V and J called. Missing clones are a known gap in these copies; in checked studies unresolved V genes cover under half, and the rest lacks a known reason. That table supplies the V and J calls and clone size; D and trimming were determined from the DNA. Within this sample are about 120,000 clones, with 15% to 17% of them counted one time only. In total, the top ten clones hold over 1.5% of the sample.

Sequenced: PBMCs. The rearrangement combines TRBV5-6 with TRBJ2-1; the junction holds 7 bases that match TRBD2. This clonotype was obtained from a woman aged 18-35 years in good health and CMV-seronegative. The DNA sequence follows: TGTGCCAGCAGTTATACCGGGACTACGTACAATGAGCAGTTCTTC. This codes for CASSYTGTTYNEQFF.